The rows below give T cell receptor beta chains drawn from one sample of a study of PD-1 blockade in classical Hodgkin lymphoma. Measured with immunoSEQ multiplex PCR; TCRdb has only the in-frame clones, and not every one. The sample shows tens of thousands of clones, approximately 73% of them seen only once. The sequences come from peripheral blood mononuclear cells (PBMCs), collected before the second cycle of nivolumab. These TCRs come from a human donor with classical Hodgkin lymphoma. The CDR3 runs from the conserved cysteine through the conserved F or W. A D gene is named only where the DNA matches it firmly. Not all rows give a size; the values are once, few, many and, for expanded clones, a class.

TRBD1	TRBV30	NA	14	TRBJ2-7	CAWSGTGGFYEQYF	TGTGCCTGGAGTGGGACAGGGGGCTTCTACGAGCAGTACTTC
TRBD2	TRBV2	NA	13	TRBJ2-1	CASRLAGYNEQFF	TGTGCCAGCAGACTAGCGGGGTACAATGAGCAGTTCTTC
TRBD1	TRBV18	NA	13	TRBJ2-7	CASSRKTGFEQYF	TGTGCCAGCTCACGCAAGACAGGGTTCGAGCAGTACTTC
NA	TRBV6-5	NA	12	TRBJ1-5	CAARHGNQPQHF	TGTGCCGCGAGGCACGGCAATCAGCCCCAGCATTTT
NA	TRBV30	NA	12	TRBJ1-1	CAWRGLNTEAFF	TGTGCCTGGAGGGGCTTGAACACTGAAGCTTTCTTT
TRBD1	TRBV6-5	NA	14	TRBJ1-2	CASRGGTALYGYTF	TGTGCCAGCAGGGGCGGGACAGCTCTTTATGGCTACACCTTC
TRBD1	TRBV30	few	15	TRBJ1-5	CAWCPGTGYNQPQHF	TGTGCCTGGTGCCCGGGGACAGGGTACAATCAGCCCCAGCATTTT
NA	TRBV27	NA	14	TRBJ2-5	CASSQVRDFGTQYF	TGTGCCAGCAGTCAAGTCCGGGACTTTGGGACCCAGTACTTC
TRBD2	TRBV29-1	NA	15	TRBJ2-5	CSGDGKRGDLETQYF	TGCAGCGGGGACGGTAAGCGGGGAGATCTGGAGACCCAGTACTTC
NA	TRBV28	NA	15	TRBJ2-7	CASSFLSGPNYEQYF	TGTGCCAGCAGTTTCCTCTCAGGGCCCAACTACGAGCAGTACTTC
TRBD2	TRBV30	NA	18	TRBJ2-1	CAWGEGLAGEGPYNEQFF	TGTGCCTGGGGGGAGGGACTAGCGGGAGAGGGTCCTTACAATGAGCAGTTCTTC
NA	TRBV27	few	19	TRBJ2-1	CASSSNGGTQTSSYNEQFF	TGTGCCAGCAGCTCTAATGGGGGGACACAAACGAGCTCCTACAATGAGCAGTTCTTC
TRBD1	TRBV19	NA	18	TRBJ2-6	CASNDPGQGWPGANVLTF	TGTGCCAGTAATGACCCTGGACAGGGATGGCCTGGGGCCAACGTCCTGACTTTC
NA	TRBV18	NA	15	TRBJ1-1	CASSPARQKNTEAFF	TGTGCCAGCTCACCGGCCCGACAGAAGAACACTGAAGCTTTCTTT
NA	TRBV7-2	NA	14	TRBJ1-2	CASSPLPGNYGYTF	TGTGCCAGCAGCCCTTTGCCAGGAAACTATGGCTACACCTTC
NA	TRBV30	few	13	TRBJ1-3	CAWTPLPGNTIYF	TGTGCCTGGACCCCTTTGCCCGGAAACACCATATATTTT
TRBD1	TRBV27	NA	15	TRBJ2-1	CASSLRPTGDNEQFF	TGTGCCAGCAGTTTGCGCCCTACAGGGGACAATGAGCAGTTCTTC
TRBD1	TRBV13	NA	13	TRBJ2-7	CASSTGQSGVQYF	TGTGCCAGCAGCACGGGACAGTCAGGGGTGCAGTACTTC
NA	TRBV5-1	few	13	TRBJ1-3	CASSSLSGNTIYF	TGCGCCAGCAGCTCCCTCTCTGGAAACACCATATATTTT
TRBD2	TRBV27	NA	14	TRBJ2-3	CASSLRGFQDTQYF	TGTGCCAGCAGTTTGCGGGGGTTCCAAGATACGCAGTATTTT
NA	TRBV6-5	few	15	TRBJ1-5	CASSTGGLSNQPQHF	TGTGCCAGCAGTACCGGCGGACTTAGCAATCAGCCCCAGCATTTT
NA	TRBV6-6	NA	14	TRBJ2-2	CASSYGKSTGELFF	TGTGCCAGCAGTTACGGGAAGAGCACCGGGGAGCTGTTTTTT
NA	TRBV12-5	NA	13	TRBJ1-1	CASGLEANTEAFF	TGTGCTAGTGGTTTGGAAGCGAACACTGAAGCTTTCTTT
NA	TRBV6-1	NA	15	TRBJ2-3	CASRGTLPSTDTQYF	TGTGCCAGCAGGGGGACCTTACCTAGCACAGATACGCAGTATTTT
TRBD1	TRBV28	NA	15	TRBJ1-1	CASSWTGFMNTEAFF	TGTGCCAGCAGTTGGACAGGGTTTATGAACACTGAAGCTTTCTTT
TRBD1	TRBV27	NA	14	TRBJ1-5	CASSRTGGNQPQHF	TGTGCCAGCAGCAGGACAGGGGGCAATCAGCCCCAGCATTTT
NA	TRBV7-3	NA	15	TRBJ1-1	CASSLGGTGNTEAFF	TGTGCCAGCAGCTTAGGGGGAACAGGTAACACTGAAGCTTTCTTT
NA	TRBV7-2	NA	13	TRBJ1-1	CASSLKVNTEAFF	TGTGCCAGCAGCTTGAAGGTGAACACTGAAGCTTTCTTT